This TCR beta chain originates from a study of molecular identifiers for immune sequencing clone quantification. This CDR3 is 12 amino acids long. With 7 bases removed from V and 0 bases from J, the gap between germline ends came to 8 bases. Germline V gene sequence: CDR1 SQVTM, CDR2 ANQGSEA. A single record per CDR3 protein comes from TCRdb applying MiXCR to the PCR reads. Of roughly 630,000 distinct CDR3 sequences listed, about 25% are singletons. The table lists this clonotype with many counts. This clonotype originated in a human donor in good health. Some libraries in this study had Jurkat cell RNA spiked in. The sample taken for sequencing was naive CD8+ T cells from blood, with Jurkat cell RNA spiked in. Indicated subset: FACS-sorted CD8+CD4-CCR7+CD45RA+ naive T cells. The rearrangement uses TRBV29-1 and TRBJ2-3; D call uncertain. This CDR3 is CSAPVSTDTQYF. The CDR3 region has the DNA TGCAGCGCCCCGGTTAGCACAGATACGCAGTATTTT.